This is a list of T cell receptor beta chains from one sample in a study of blood T cell repertoires in COVID-19. The method was immunoSEQ multiplex PCR; TCRdb's version includes in-frame clones alone and lacks a portion of them. The profile covers hundreds of thousands of clones, with approximately 84% appearing a single time and over 1.5% taken by the ten largest. The sample was peripheral blood. These receptors all come from a woman older than 75 with acute or convalescent COVID-19. Both conserved end residues are part of each CDR3. The D gene is left open where the match is weak. Size is stated for part of the rows, as once, few or many counts, or as a class when the clone is expanded.

.,TRBJ1-4,TRBV4-1,.,TGCGCCAGCAGCCAAGCCCAGGGCAGGAATAATGAAAAACTGTTTTTT,CASSQAQGRNNEKLFF
TRBD2,TRBJ2-7,TRBV27,.,TGTGCCAGCAGTTTGTCAGGCGGGAGTGCTCTTCGTCACGAGCAGTACTTC,CASSLSGGSALRHEQYF
.,TRBJ2-3,TRBV7-9,.,TGTGCCAGCAGCTTAAGTCCGACTAAAACTTATAGCACAGATACGCAGTATTTT,CASSLSPTKTYSTDTQYF
.,TRBJ2-1,TRBV7-2,.,TGTGCCAGCAGCGACCATCGGGATAATGAGCAGTTCTTC,CASSDHRDNEQFF
.,TRBJ2-2,TRBV5-4,.,TGTGCCAGCAGCTTCGGGGGGCCCAACACCGGGGAGCTGTTTTTT,CASSFGGPNTGELFF
.,TRBJ2-6,TRBV5-1,.,TGCGCCAGCAGGCTGGGGGCGGCTGGGGCCAACGTCCTGACTTTC,CASRLGAAGANVLTF
.,TRBJ1-5,TRBV6-5,.,TGTGCCAGCCGACGGAGTAACAATCAGCCCCAGCATTTT,CASRRSNNQPQHF
TRBD1,TRBJ1-1,TRBV3-1/TRBV3-2,.,TGTGCCAGCAGCCATGGGACAGGGAAAGACACTGAAGCTTTCTTT,CASSHGTGKDTEAFF
TRBD1,TRBJ1-1,TRBV3-1/TRBV3-2,.,TGTGCCAGCAGTCTAACAGGGGGGGGCACTGAAGCTTTCTTT,CASSLTGGGTEAFF
.,TRBJ1-1,TRBV5-6,few,TGTGCCAGCAGCTTGTTTGACAGAAACACTGAAGCTTTCTTT,CASSLFDRNTEAFF
.,TRBJ1-6,TRBV5-1,.,TGCGCCAGCAGCTTGGAGGGGGGGCATAATTCACCCCTCCACTTT,CASSLEGGHNSPLHF
.,TRBJ1-2,TRBV6-2/TRBV6-3,.,TGTGCCAGCACCCCCAGCGGGAGGACTCCTAACTATGGCTACACCTTC,CASTPSGRTPNYGYTF
TRBD2,TRBJ2-4,TRBV4-1,.,TGCGCCAGCAGCCAGGATTTTAGCGGGGGGGCCGGAAACATTCAGTACTTC,CASSQDFSGGAGNIQYF
TRBD2,TRBJ2-5,TRBV5-4,.,TGTGCCAGCAGCTTGGCGGGACTAGAGGGGGAGACCCAGTACTTC,CASSLAGLEGETQYF
.,TRBJ2-3,TRBV10-3,.,TGTGCCATCAGTGCAGGGGAAATCACAGATACGCAGTATTTT,CAISAGEITDTQYF
.,TRBJ1-3,TRBV28,.,TGTGCCAGCAGTTTAAGCGGAAACACCATATATTTT,CASSLSGNTIYF
.,TRBJ2-1,TRBV4-2,.,TGTGCCAGCAGCCAAGATCCAGAGACAGCCACCTACAATGAGCAGTTCTTC,CASSQDPETATYNEQFF
.,TRBJ2-7,TRBV20-1,few,TGCAGTGCTACAAACAGGGTGGAGCAGTACTTC,CSATNRVEQYF
TRBD1,TRBJ1-4,TRBV27,.,TGTGCCAGCAGCGAGGACAGGGGGTATGAAAAACTGTTTTTT,CASSEDRGYEKLFF
TRBD1,TRBJ2-7,TRBV2,.,TGTGCCAGCAGTGAACTTGGGGGACAGGGTTACGAGCAGTACTTC,CASSELGGQGYEQYF
TRBD2,TRBJ2-1,TRBV6-4,.,TGTGCCAGCAGTGACTCTGCGGGGGGGATAAACAATGAGCAGTTCTTC,CASSDSAGGINNEQFF
TRBD1,TRBJ1-5,TRBV28,.,TGTGCCAGCAGTATACAGGGGCGGCTGGGTCAGCCCCAGCATTTT,CASSIQGRLGQPQHF
.,TRBJ2-7,TRBV18,.,TGTGCCAGCTCGGGGGCAATAGGGCTAAGCTCCTACGAGCAGTACTTC,CASSGAIGLSSYEQYF
TRBD1,TRBJ2-7,TRBV6-5,.,TGTGCCAGCAGTTACACAGGGACAGGTTACTACGAGCAGTACTTC,CASSYTGTGYYEQYF
.,TRBJ1-2,TRBV6-5,.,TGTGCCAGCAGTTATCAACCACCAACCGGGTATTATGGCTACACCTTC,CASSYQPPTGYYGYTF
TRBD1,TRBJ2-2,TRBV7-2,.,TGTGCCAGCAGCTTGAGACAGGGTTTTTCCGGGGAGCTGTTTTTT,CASSLRQGFSGELFF
TRBD2,TRBJ2-1,TRBV27,few,TGTGCCAGCGGAGGACTAGCTCGGAATGAGCAGTTCTTC,CASGGLARNEQFF
TRBD1,TRBJ2-4,TRBV18,.,TGTGCCAGCTCACCGCTCCGGGACAGGGGTGCCAAAAACATTCAGTACTTC,CASSPLRDRGAKNIQYF
TRBD1,TRBJ2-1,TRBV6-6,.,TGTGCCAGCAGTTACCCCGGGACAGGGGTCCGCAATGAGCAGTTCTTC,CASSYPGTGVRNEQFF
.,TRBJ2-1,TRBV18,.,TGTGCCAGCTCTAAAGCGGATGCCTACAATGAGCAGTTCTTC,CASSKADAYNEQFF
.,TRBJ2-5,TRBV3-1/TRBV3-2,.,TGTGCCAGCAGCCAAGGATACGGCCAGACTGTTGTAGAGACCCAGTACTTC,CASSQGYGQTVVETQYF
TRBD1,TRBJ1-6,TRBV4-2,.,TGTGCCAGCAGCCAACAGACAGGGGGCGATTCACCCCTCCACTTT,CASSQQTGGDSPLHF
.,TRBJ2-1,TRBV7-9,.,TGTGCCAGCAGCTTAATGAGGGCCTCCTACAATGAGCAGTTCTTC,CASSLMRASYNEQFF
.,TRBJ2-7,TRBV10-2,.,TGCGCCAGCAGTGATTTCGGGGTCCCCTACGAGCAGTACTTC,CASSDFGVPYEQYF
.,TRBJ2-7,TRBV27,.,TGTGCCAGCAGCAAACAGAGTAGCTCCTACGAGCAGTACTTC,CASSKQSSSYEQYF
.,TRBJ1-1,TRBV19,.,TGTGCCAGTAGTCCCTCGGGGGGCGGAACTGAAGCTTTCTTT,CASSPSGGGTEAFF
.,TRBJ1-5,TRBV25-1,.,TGTGCCAGCAGTGTTCCGGGACTTGGACAGCCCCAGCATTTT,CASSVPGLGQPQHF
.,TRBJ1-5,TRBV2,.,TGTGCCAGCAGCTCAGGGGCTCCGCAGCCCCAGCATTTT,CASSSGAPQPQHF
TRBD2,TRBJ2-3,TRBV5-4,.,TGTGCCAGCAGCCATCCTGGGACTAGCGGAACAGATACGCAGTATTTT,CASSHPGTSGTDTQYF
TRBD1,TRBJ1-5,TRBV6-5,.,TGTGCCAGCAGCGAGACAGGGGTTAGCAATCAGCCCCAGCATTTT,CASSETGVSNQPQHF
.,TRBJ1-6,TRBV6-5,.,TGTGCCAGCAGCCCCGGGACATGGTCTAATTCACCCCTCCACTTT,CASSPGTWSNSPLHF
.,TRBJ1-1,TRBV29-1,.,TGCAGCGTTGAAGATAAGAACACTGAAGCTTTCTTT,CSVEDKNTEAFF
TRBD1,TRBJ1-4,TRBV5-1,few,TGCGCCAGCAGCTGGGGACAGTCAACCACTAATGAAAAACTGTTTTTT,CASSWGQSTTNEKLFF
.,TRBJ2-7,TRBV4-3,few,TGCGCCAGCAGCCATAATGGCGGGACCTACGAGCAGTACTTC,CASSHNGGTYEQYF
TRBD1,TRBJ2-1,TRBV9,.,TGTGCCAGCAGCGTAGGACAGGGGGCGGTCAATGAGCAGTTCTTC,CASSVGQGAVNEQFF
TRBD2,TRBJ2-7,TRBV28,.,TGTGCCAGCAGTTTTGCTAGCGGCACCTACGAGCAGTACTTC,CASSFASGTYEQYF
.,TRBJ2-7,TRBV29-1,.,TGCAGCGTTCGCGGGACCTACGAGCAGTACTTC,CSVRGTYEQYF
TRBD2,TRBJ2-1,TRBV30,.,TGTGCCTGGTCTGGGACTAGCTCCTACAATGAGCAGTTCTTC,CAWSGTSSYNEQFF
.,TRBJ2-2,TRBV18,.,TGTGCCAGCTCACCGCGAAGAAGCTCTACGAACACCGGGGAGCTGTTTTTT,CASSPRRSSTNTGELFF
.,TRBJ2-5,TRBV19,.,TGTGCCAGTAGTATAGGAGGCCACCAGACCCAGTACTTC,CASSIGGHQTQYF
TRBD1,TRBJ2-1,TRBV15,few,TGTGCCACCAGCAGTGGACAGGGGTACAATGAGCAGTTCTTC,CATSSGQGYNEQFF
.,TRBJ1-6,TRBV7-2,.,TGTGCCAGCAGCTTAGACAGGGCGAGGGCACCCCTCCACTTT,CASSLDRARAPLHF
TRBD2,TRBJ2-3,TRBV19,.,TGTGCCAGTAAATCGAGGACTAGCGGACGCACAGATACGCAGTATTTT,CASKSRTSGRTDTQYF
.,TRBJ2-1,TRBV13,once,TGTGCCAGCAGCTTAGTCGGAGGGGGCTTGTCTGACAATGAGCAGTTCTTC,CASSLVGGGLSDNEQFF
.,TRBJ1-1,TRBV20-1,.,TGCAGTGCGAGTGAGGGGGGGAGAATGAACACTGAAGCTTTCTTT,CSASEGGRMNTEAFF
.,TRBJ2-7,TRBV6-2/TRBV6-3,.,TGTGCCAGCAGTTCCGGGTCCGGGGAGCAGTACTTC,CASSSGSGEQYF
.,TRBJ2-4,TRBV7-2,.,TGTGCCAGCAGCCCCCAGGTTTCTGGCCGGGGAAACATTCAGTACTTC,CASSPQVSGRGNIQYF